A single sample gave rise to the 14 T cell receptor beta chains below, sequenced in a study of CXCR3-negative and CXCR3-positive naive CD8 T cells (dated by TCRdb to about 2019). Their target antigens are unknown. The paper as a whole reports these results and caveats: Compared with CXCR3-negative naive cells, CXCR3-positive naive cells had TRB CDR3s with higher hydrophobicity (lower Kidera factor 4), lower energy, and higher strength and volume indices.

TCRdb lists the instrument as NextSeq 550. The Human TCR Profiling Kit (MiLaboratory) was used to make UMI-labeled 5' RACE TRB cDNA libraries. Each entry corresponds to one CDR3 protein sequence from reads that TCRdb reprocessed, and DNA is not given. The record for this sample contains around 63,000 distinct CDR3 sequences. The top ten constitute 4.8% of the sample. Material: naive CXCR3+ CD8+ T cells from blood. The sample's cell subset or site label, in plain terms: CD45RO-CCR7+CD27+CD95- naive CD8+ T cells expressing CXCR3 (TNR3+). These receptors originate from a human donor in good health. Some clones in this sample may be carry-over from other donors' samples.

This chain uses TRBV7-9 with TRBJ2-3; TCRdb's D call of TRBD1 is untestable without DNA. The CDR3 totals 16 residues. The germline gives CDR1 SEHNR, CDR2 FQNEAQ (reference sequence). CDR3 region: CASSPPTGHRPDTQYF.

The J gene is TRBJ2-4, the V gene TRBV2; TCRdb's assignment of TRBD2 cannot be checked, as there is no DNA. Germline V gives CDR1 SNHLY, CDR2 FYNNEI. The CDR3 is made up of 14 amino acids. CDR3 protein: CASRKTSGGGLQYF.

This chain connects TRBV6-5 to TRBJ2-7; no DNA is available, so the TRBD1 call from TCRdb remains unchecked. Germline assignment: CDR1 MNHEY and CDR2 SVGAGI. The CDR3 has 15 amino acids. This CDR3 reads CASSINHGASYEQYF.

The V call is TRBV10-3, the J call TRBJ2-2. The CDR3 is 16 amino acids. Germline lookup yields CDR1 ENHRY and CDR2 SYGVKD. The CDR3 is CAITGSQNANTGELFF.

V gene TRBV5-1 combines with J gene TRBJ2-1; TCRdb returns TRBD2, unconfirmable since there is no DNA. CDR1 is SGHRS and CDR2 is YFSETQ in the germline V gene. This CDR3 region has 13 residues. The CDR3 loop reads CASSLGPDNEQFF.

CDR3: CSVEGGRSQSYEQYF. The rearrangement joins TRBV29-1 to TRBJ2-7; lacking DNA, the TRBD1 call made by TCRdb goes unchecked. Germline assignment: CDR1 SQVTM and CDR2 ANQGSEA. The CDR3 has 15 residues.

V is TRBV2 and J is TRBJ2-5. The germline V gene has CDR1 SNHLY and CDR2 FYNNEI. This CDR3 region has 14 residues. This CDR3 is CASSDGVGQETQYF.

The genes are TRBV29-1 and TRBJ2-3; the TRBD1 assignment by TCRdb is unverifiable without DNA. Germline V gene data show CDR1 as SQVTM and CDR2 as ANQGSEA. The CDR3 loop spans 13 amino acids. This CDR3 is CSEGGRSTDTQYF.

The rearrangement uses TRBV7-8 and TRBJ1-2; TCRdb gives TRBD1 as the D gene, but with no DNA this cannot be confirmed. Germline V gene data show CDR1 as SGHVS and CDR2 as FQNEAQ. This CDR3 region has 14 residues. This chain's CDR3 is CASSEGTSAYGYTF. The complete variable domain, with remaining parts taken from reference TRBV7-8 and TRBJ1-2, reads GAGVSQSPRYKVAKRGQDVALRCDPISGHVSLFWYQQALGQGPEFLTYFQNEAQLDKSGLPSDRFFAERPEGSVSTLKIQRTQQEDSAVYLCASSEGTSAYGYTFGSGTRLTVV.

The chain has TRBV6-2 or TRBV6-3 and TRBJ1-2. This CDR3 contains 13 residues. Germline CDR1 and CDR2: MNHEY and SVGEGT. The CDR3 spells CASSYPDSAGYTF.

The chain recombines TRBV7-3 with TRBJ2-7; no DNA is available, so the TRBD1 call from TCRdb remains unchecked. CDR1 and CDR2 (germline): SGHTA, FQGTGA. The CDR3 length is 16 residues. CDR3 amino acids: CASSLMFGTGTYEQYF.

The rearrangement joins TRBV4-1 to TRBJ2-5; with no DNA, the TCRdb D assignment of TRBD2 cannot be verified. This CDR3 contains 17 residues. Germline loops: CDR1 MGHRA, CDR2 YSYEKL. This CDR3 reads CASSQEDGGLGQETQYF.

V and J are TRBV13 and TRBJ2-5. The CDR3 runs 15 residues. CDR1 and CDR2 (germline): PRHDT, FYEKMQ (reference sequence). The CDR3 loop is CASSSVYSLGETQYF.

CDR3 sequence reads: CASSHKNSLTDTQYF. The chain combines TRBV3-1 with TRBJ2-3. CDR3 length: 15 residues. CDR1 is LGHDT, CDR2 YNNKEL, per germline (reference sequence).